What follows are 26 T cell receptor delta chains derived from one specimen sequenced in a study of gamma-delta T cells after stem cell transplantation. TCRdb re-called the RT-PCR reads with CATT. The data show around 1,800 delta-chain clones, with 15% to 20% seen just once and approximately 61% held by the top ten. Sequencing used gamma-delta T cells. These receptor sequences come from a human donor. It is not recorded whose cells these are; they may come from a transplant donor.

A word on this clone: The protein given by TCRdb reflects a much larger clone and differs at residue 8 from this DNA's translation, likely from a read error; the protein shown is the DNA's translation. V is TRDV2 and J is TRDJ1; 9 bases fit TRDD3. Unmatched junction bases numbered 20, after V lost 0 bases and J lost 1 base. Germline CDR1 and CDR2: GEAIGNYY and EKD. The CDR3 length is 21 residues. The CDR3 nucleotides read TGTGCCTGTGACACCGTTGAGTACAACCGGCGTACTGGGGGACTCACCGATAAACTCATCTTT. Encoded protein: CACDTVEYNRRTGGLTDKLIF.

This chain uses TRDV2 with TRDJ1; 9 bases line up with TRDD2. Germline lookup yields CDR1 GEAIGNYY and CDR2 EKD. The V and J ends lost 4 bases and 3 bases, in that order; junction bases with no gene match: 17. This CDR3 spans 18 amino acids. As DNA, the CDR3 is TGTGCCTGTGATCCCCTTCCTACAGGGGACCCCAGGTCCGATAAACTCATCTTT. Its translation is CACDPLPTGDPRSDKLIF.

This clone was found a few times. The TCRdb protein comes from a much larger clone and disagrees with this DNA's translation at residue 20, likely due to a read error; the protein given here is derived from the DNA. The rearrangement links TRDV1 to TRDJ1, with TRDD3 matching over 13 bases. The CDR3 is 21 residues long. CDR1 is TSWWSYY, CDR2 QGS, per germline. In DNA form, the CDR3 reads TGTGCTCTTGGGGAAATTTCCTACCCCCTCCTACTGGGGGATACGCTGGGTAAACTCACCTTT. Protein sequence: CALGEISYPLLLGDTLGKLTF.

This clone is termed medium-sized (0.01 to 0.1%). This sequence joins TRDV3 and TRDJ1, with D unclear. The V gene's germline CDR1 is TVYSNPD and CDR2 GDNSRS (reference sequence). This CDR3 region has 15 residues. Trimming pared 4 bases from V and 0 bases from J, leaving 18 bases between. As DNA, the CDR3 is TGTGCCTGTTCACGCCGTCCGCTGTACACCGATAAACTCATCTTT. This encodes CACSRRPLYTDKLIF.

In its sample, this clone ranks as medium-sized. Distinct nucleotide sequences in the sample also encode this CDR3. CDR3 amino acids: CACDTTGISWDTRQMFF. DNA for the CDR3: TGTGCCTGTGACACTACTGGGATTTCCTGGGACACCCGACAGATGTTTTTC. The chain has TRDV2 and TRDJ3; weak D call: TRDD3 (6 bases). V gave up 1 base and J gave up 1 base, with 10 bases separating them. Germline V gene lookup returns CDR1 GEAIGNYY and CDR2 EKD. CDR3 size: 17 residues.

By sample fraction, this clone is medium-sized. Different DNA sequences within this sample yield the same CDR3. The chain employs TRDV2 and TRDJ1; TRDD3 matches 7 bases. Germline trimming cut 4 bases from V and 2 bases from J; bases unmatched to any gene: 15. The V gene's germline CDR1 is GEAIGNYY and CDR2 EKD. This CDR3 spans 17 amino acids. The DNA for the CDR3 is TGTGCCTGTGAGAGGCTGGGGGCGAACCGGGGTACCGATAAACTCATCTTT. Encoded protein: CACERLGANRGTDKLIF.

A few counts support this clone. With a far larger clone one base away, a read error is the likely cause. This sequence joins TRDV1 and TRDJ1, with D possibly TRDD3 on 6 matching bases. The CDR3 length is 19 residues. Trimming removed 0 bases from V and 5 bases from J, with 25 bases in between. CDR1 is TSWWSYY and CDR2 is QGS in the germline V gene. The CDR3 here is CALGELEPPDWWIQDKLIF. In DNA, the CDR3 is TGTGCTCTTGGGGAACTAGAGCCCCCCGACTGGTGGATACAGGATAAACTCATCTTT.

Concerning this clone: A far larger clone is only one base removed, so a read error is likely. The chain couples TRDV1 to TRDJ1; the D gene is possibly TRDD3 (8 bases). V was cut by 2 bases and J by 7 bases, with 35 bases left in between. The CDR3 length is 21 residues. CDR1 and CDR2 from the germline V gene are TSWWSYY and QGS. CDR3 nucleotide sequence: TGTGCTCTTGGGGAAATTTCCTACCCCCTCCTACTGTGGGATACGCTGGGTAAACTCATCTTT. Its protein is CALGEISYPLLLWDTLGKLIF.

This clone is labeled as medium-sized. The V and J genes are TRDV2 and TRDJ1, with D perhaps TRDD3 (6 bases). Trimming shortened V by 2 bases and J by 0 bases, and 15 bases separated the two germline ends. Germline lookup yields CDR1 GEAIGNYY and CDR2 EKD. The CDR3 length is 16 residues. The CDR3 DNA sequence: TGTGCCTGTGACAGGCTGGGGAAGAATTACACCGATAAACTCATCTTT. It is translated as CACDRLGKNYTDKLIF.

Details on this clone: TCRdb's protein sequence differs at residue 7 from the translated DNA; the protein presented here follows the DNA. The chain combines TRDV2 with TRDJ1; maybe TRDD3 (6 bases). The V end was cut by 2 bases, the J end by 5 bases, with 23 bases between. The CDR3 sequence is 17 residues long. From germline, CDR1 is GEAIGNYY and CDR2 EKD. The CDR3 here is CACDMVEDTGTTDKLIF. The CDR3, as DNA: TGTGCCTGTGACATGGTGGAGGATACTGGAACTACGGATAAACTCATCTTT.

Notes on this clone: A far larger clone is one nucleotide away, so this likely arose from a read error. At the DNA level, this CDR3 is encoded by other sequences in the same sample as well. The V call is TRDV2, the J call TRDJ1; the match to TRDD3 covers 13 bases. Germline values: CDR1 GEAIGNYY, CDR2 EKD. The CDR3 sequence is 17 residues long. CDR3 coding DNA: TGTGCCTGCGACACCTTACTGGGGGATACGCAAACCGATAAACTCATCTTT. Encoded protein: CACDTLLGDTQTDKLIF.

The table lists this clone with a few counts. This may stem from a read error, because a much larger clone lies one nucleotide away. The gene calls are TRDV1 and TRDJ1, with D unclear. This CDR3 is built from 13 residues. V dropped 4 bases and J dropped 4 bases, with 10 bases sitting between them. The germline gives CDR1 TSWWSYY, CDR2 QGS. CDR3 sequence (DNA): TGTGCTCTTGGGGGCCTAGATCACGATAAACTCATCTTT. Protein: CALGGLDHDKLIF.

Concerning this clone itself: TCRdb shows a much larger clone's protein in place of this DNA's translation, and the two differ at residue 15, likely through a read error; the protein shown is translated from the DNA. The rearrangement uses TRDV2 and TRDJ1; TRDD2 is a possible D gene (8 bases). The CDR3 is made up of 18 amino acids. Germline V lookup: CDR1 GEAIGNYY, CDR2 EKD. CDR3 sequence: CACDTLPTSTGVADRLIF. The CDR3 nucleotides are TGTGCCTGTGACACGCTTCCTACTAGTACTGGGGTCGCCGATAGACTCATCTTT.

This clone was counted between two and nine times. The chain carries TRDV1 and TRDJ1; D remains unclear. V lost 0 bases, J lost 6 bases, and 29 bases lay in between. The CDR3 covers 20 residues. The germline CDR1 and CDR2 sequences are TSWWSYY and QGS. The CDR3 reads CALGELGVGKPVPSFHKLIF. The CDR3 region has the DNA TGTGCTCTTGGGGAACTAGGTGTCGGCAAACCGGTCCCATCCTTTCATAAACTCATCTTT.

This clone was seen only a few times. A far larger clone is just one base off, so this is likely a read error. The sample holds other DNA sequences that translate to the same CDR3. The chain is built from TRDV2 and TRDJ1, with 12 bases aligning to TRDD3. CDR1 and CDR2 (germline): GEAIGNYY, EKD. The CDR3 loop spans 21 amino acids. DNA of the CDR3: TGTGCCTGCGACACCGTCACTGGGGGATACAACGGGACTTCGTACACCGATAAACTCATCTTT. Translating gives CACDTVTGGYNGTSYTDKLIF.

The chain couples TRDV3 to TRDJ1; D possibly corresponds to TRDD3 (6 bases). Germline CDR1 TVYSNPD, CDR2 GDNSRS (reference sequence). Trimming took 4 bases from V and 0 from J, leaving 33 bases between them. This CDR3 region has 20 residues. CDR3 nucleotide sequence: TGTGCCTCAGTGGACTCTACTCCGACTGGGTTGATGGCCAACACCGATAAACTCATCTTT. Its translation is CASVDSTPTGLMANTDKLIF.

As concerns this clone: One junction end disagrees with the germline gene, perhaps due to a read error. The chain uses TRDV1 and TRDJ1; D possibly matches TRDD2 or TRDD3 (5 bases each). The CDR3 runs 19 residues. CDR1 is TSWWSYY, CDR2 QGS, per germline. In nucleotides, the CDR3 is TGTGCTTTTGGGGAAACATGCCTACCTTGGCCCGCCATCACCGATAAACTCATCTTT. Amino acids: CAFGETCLPWPAITDKLIF.

This clone was counted only a few times. The rearrangement links TRDV2 to TRDJ1; perhaps TRDD3 as D (6 bases). The germline gives CDR1 GEAIGNYY, CDR2 EKD. This CDR3 is 18 amino acids long. Trimming took 0 bases from V and 0 from J, leaving 19 bases between them. CDR3 loop: CACDTGTAGESYTDKLIF. CDR3 DNA: TGTGCCTGTGACACCGGGACAGCTGGGGAATCGTACACCGATAAACTCATCTTT.

The rearrangement joins TRDV2 to TRDJ1; 9 nucleotides match TRDD3. The J segment lost 2 bases and the V segment lost 3 bases, leaving 12 bases of the junction unmatched. CDR3 length equals 17 residues. Germline V lookup: CDR1 GEAIGNYY, CDR2 EKD. CDR3 coding DNA: TGTGCCTGTGACCCCGCAGGGACTGGGGGAAGGACCGATAAACTCATCTTT. This gives the protein CACDPAGTGGRTDKLIF.

As DNA, the CDR3 is TGTGCCTGTGACACCCTCCAATTCCTGGGGGATACGACCGATAAACTCATCTTT. This sequence encodes CACDTLQFLGDTTDKLIF. The chain recombines TRDV2 with TRDJ1; 12 bases align to TRDD3. The germline V gene encodes CDR1 GEAIGNYY and CDR2 EKD. This CDR3 region has 18 residues. Trimming took 0 bases from V and 2 from J; bases not matched to a gene: 9.

This clone was observed a handful of times. V is TRDV1 and J is TRDJ2; D is perhaps TRDD3 (7 bases). V was pared by 4 bases and J by 1 base, with 25 bases between. This CDR3 is 20 amino acids long. Germline-derived CDR1 and CDR2 are TSWWSYY and QGS. CDR3 DNA sequence: TGTGCTCTTGGGGGACCTTCCCCTGGGGGTTACCACCGTTTGACAGCACAACTCTTCTTT. This codes for CALGGPSPGGYHRLTAQLFF.

In this sample, this clone is medium-sized. One base separates it from a far larger clone, so it is likely a read error. The rearrangement links TRDV3 to TRDJ1; weak D call: TRDD2 (6 bases). Per the germline V gene, CDR1 is TVYSNPD and CDR2 is GDNSRS (reference sequence). Trimming took off 5 bases at V and 5 bases at J, with 21 bases between the two ends. The CDR3 contains 14 residues. In DNA form, the CDR3 reads TGTGCCCTCTCCTCCTACGACCCGGGGGATAAACTCATCTTT. The encoded protein is CALSSYDPGDKLIF.

With regard to this clone: This sequence may be a read error, since a much larger clone differs from it by one base. The chain has TRDV2 and TRDJ1; 12 bases are shared with TRDD3. CDR3 size: 21 residues. J was trimmed by 0 bases and V by 0 bases; bases with no gene match: 16. Looked up from germline, CDR1 is GEAIGNYY and CDR2 is EKD. The CDR3 reads CACDTATGGYNGTSYTDKLIF. The CDR3 DNA is TGTGCCTGTGACACCGCCACTGGGGGATACAACGGGACTTCGTACACCGATAAACTCATCTTT.

Details on this clone: It is likely a read error: a sequence one base away is far more abundant. This sequence joins TRDV1 and TRDJ1; 8 nucleotides agree with TRDD3. The V gene's germline CDR1 is TSWWSYY and CDR2 QGS. This CDR3 contains 24 residues. CDR3 DNA: TGTGCTATTGGGGAAGGGGTCTTCCACGCCTTACTGGGGGCGTATTCCTTCTACACCGATAAACTCATCTTT. This codes for CAIGEGVFHALLGAYSFYTDKLIF.

By its share, this clone is medium-sized (0.01 to 0.1%). V is TRDV2 and J is TRDJ1; the D gene is possibly TRDD2 (6 bases). This CDR3 region has 18 residues. V was cut by 4 bases and J by 4 bases, with 27 bases left in between. Germline V CDR1 and CDR2: GEAIGNYY, EKD. The CDR3 nucleotides read TGTGCCTGTGATCCGGTTAGCCTTCCCCGAGGGCTGGACGATAAACTCATCTTT. Protein sequence: CACDPVSLPRGLDDKLIF.

Comments on this clone: The junction differs from germline at one of its ends, possibly a read error. The chain uses TRDV1 and TRDJ1; TRDD3 matches at 9 bases. CDR1 is TSWWSYY, CDR2 QGS, per germline. There are 24 residues in the CDR3. The CDR3 region has the DNA TGTGCTATTGGGGAACGAGACAACTCAGATTACTGGGGGAGACGGGGGGACTACACCGATAAACTCATCTTT. This translates into CAIGERDNSDYWGRRGDYTDKLIF.